The 18 T cell receptor beta chains in this list originate from one sample, sequenced in a study of identifying expanded T cells in peripheral blood. Profiling relied on immunoSEQ multiplex PCR, and the TCRdb table lists in-frame clones only, not all of them. The table lists around 120,000 clones, approximately 90% of them singletons. The sample comprised blood. These receptors were collected from a person aged 18 to 75 in good health.

The genes are TRBV19 and TRBJ2-5; D remains ambiguous. Trimming cost V 5 bases and J 9 bases, with 19 bases left between them. Germline V gives CDR1 LNHDA, CDR2 SQIVND (reference sequence). The CDR3 loop spans 14 amino acids. The CDR3: CASSALGFEVAQYF. For the CDR3, the DNA is TGTGCCAGTAGTGCCTTGGGCTTTGAGGTAGCCCAGTACTTC.

The V and J genes are TRBV4-3 and TRBJ2-3; 13 nucleotides agree with TRBD2. The CDR3 runs to 15 residues. Germline-derived CDR1 and CDR2 are LGHNA and YSLEER. V shed 4 bases and J 6 bases; nucleotides not matched to a gene: 4. As DNA, the CDR3 is TGCGCCAGCAGCCCCAAACTAGCGGGGGGGGATACGCAGTATTTT. This gives the protein CASSPKLAGGDTQYF.

The chain links TRBV7-2 to TRBJ2-4; D is unresolved. V lost 4 bases, J lost 9 bases, and 10 bases lay in between. Per the germline V gene, CDR1 is SGHTA and CDR2 is FQGNSA. The length of the CDR3 is 12 residues. The CDR3 here is CASSWADGIQYF. In nucleotides, the CDR3 is TGTGCCAGCAGCTGGGCGGACGGCATTCAGTACTTC.

The V gene is TRBV6-4, the J gene TRBJ2-2, with TRBD1 identical over 9 bases. V trimming: 2 bases; J trimming: 6 bases; junction bases outside the gene matches: 1. Germline values: CDR1 MRHNA, CDR2 SNTAGT. The CDR3 extends over 14 amino acids. CDR3 coding DNA: TGTGCCAGCAGTGACAGACAGGGGGCCGGGGAGCTGTTTTTT. Protein product: CASSDRQGAGELFF.

V gene TRBV6-6 combines with J gene TRBJ1-4; D may be TRBD1 (6 bases). The CDR3 contains 14 residues. CDR1 and CDR2 from the germline V gene are MNHNY and SVGAGI (reference sequence). Trimming cost V 5 bases and J 8 bases, with 15 bases left between them. For the CDR3, the DNA is TGTGCCAGCAGTGGCAGGGGCGGGGGAGAAAAACTGTTTTTT. Encoded protein: CASSGRGGGEKLFF.

The chain carries TRBV4-1 and TRBJ1-2; D unclear. The CDR3 has 15 residues. Trimming cost V 3 bases and J 8 bases, with 19 bases left between them. The germline V gene has CDR1 MGHRA and CDR2 YSYEKL. The CDR3 sequence is CASSHALMGSWGYTF. Written as DNA, the CDR3 is TGCGCCAGCAGCCATGCCCTTATGGGGAGTTGGGGCTACACCTTC.

In this sample, this clone turned up once. This chain joins TRBV6-6 and TRBJ2-3; D gene uncertain. Germline assignment: CDR1 MNHNY and CDR2 SVGAGI (reference sequence). The CDR3 has 14 amino acids. V dropped 4 bases and J dropped 0 bases, with 8 bases sitting between them. CDR3 amino acids: CASSSLTSTDTQYF. The CDR3, as DNA: TGTGCCAGCAGTTCCCTCACTAGCACAGATACGCAGTATTTT.

The count of this clone is one. The genes are TRBV6-5 and TRBJ2-7, with D perhaps TRBD1 or TRBD2 (6 bases each). Germline CDR1 and CDR2: MNHEY and SVGAGI. V lost 6 bases and J 0 bases, leaving 15 bases between the germline ends. This CDR3 is built from 15 residues. DNA of the CDR3: TGTGCCAGCAGCACCAGGGGAGGCGACTCCTACGAGCAGTACTTC. It yields the protein CASSTRGGDSYEQYF.

The V call is TRBV11-2, the J call TRBJ2-5, with 9 bases lining up with TRBD2. The CDR3 has 17 residues. Germline CDR1 is SGHAT and CDR2 is FQNNGV. Germline trimming cut 6 bases from V and 4 bases from J; bases unmatched to any gene: 15. CDR3 nucleotides: TGTGCCAGCAGACTCATAGCGGGGGCCCATTGGGGAGAGACCCAGTACTTC. Its protein product is CASRLIAGAHWGETQYF.

CDR3 sequence reads: CASSIQGATEAFF. The CDR3 DNA reads TGTGCCAGTAGTATACAAGGTGCCACTGAAGCTTTCTTT. J is TRBJ1-1 and V is TRBV19; D gene unclear. The length of the CDR3 is 13 residues. Trimming shortened V by 2 bases and J by 4 bases, and 8 bases separated the two germline ends. Germline assignment: CDR1 LNHDA and CDR2 SQIVND (reference sequence).

The J gene is TRBJ2-6, the V gene TRBV23-1; tentative D call: TRBD1 (8 bases). TRBV23-1 is identified as an open reading frame with a role that is uncertain. Trimming cost V 3 bases and J 2 bases, with 20 bases left between them. The CDR3 has 19 amino acids. The CDR3 bases are TGCGCCAGCAGTCAGCGGGGGACAGGTTCCCGAACTGGGGCCAACGTCCTGACTTTC. Its translation: CASSQRGTGSRTGANVLTF.

V and J are TRBV28 and TRBJ2-7; the match to TRBD2 covers 11 bases. J was trimmed by 2 bases and V by 7 bases; bases with no gene match: 10. The CDR3 is 16 amino acids. Germline V gene lookup returns CDR1 MDHEN and CDR2 SYDVKM. The CDR3 nucleotides read TGTGCCAGCACTACAATGCTAGCGGGGGGTCCCTACGAGCAGTACTTC. Encoded protein: CASTTMLAGGPYEQYF.

The chain recombines TRBV6-6 with TRBJ2-7; D remains ambiguous. Trimming removed 9 bases at V and 5 bases at J, with 11 bases between. The CDR3 spans 11 residues. Looked up from germline, CDR1 is MNHNY and CDR2 is SVGAGI (reference sequence). CDR3 coding DNA: TGTGCCAGTGAAGGGCCGGACGAGCAGTACTTC. Its protein is CASEGPDEQYF.

This chain links TRBV7-9 with TRBJ2-2; D might be TRBD2 (5 bases). The CDR3 has 16 amino acids. The germline gives CDR1 SEHNR, CDR2 FQNEAQ (reference sequence). The V gene lost 8 bases and the J gene lost 2 bases, with 18 bases spanning the gap. The CDR3 nucleotides are TGTGCCAGCGTAAGTCGGGGTGTCCGTAACACCGGGGAGCTGTTTTTT. Protein: CASVSRGVRNTGELFF.

V usage is TRBV5-1 and J usage is TRBJ2-7; 7 nucleotides match TRBD1. Losses at the gene ends were 7 bases for V and 2 bases for J; bases not matched to a gene: 15. CDR3 length: 16 amino acids. Per the germline V gene, CDR1 is SGHRS and CDR2 is YFSETQ. The CDR3, as DNA: TGCGCCAGCCCATGGTCCATAGGGGGCGCAACCTACGAGCAGTACTTC. It specifies CASPWSIGGATYEQYF.

The J gene is TRBJ2-7, the V gene TRBV28; D is possibly TRBD1 (6 bases). The germline V and J ends were trimmed by 5 bases and 8 bases, with 19 bases remaining between them. Per the germline V gene, CDR1 is MDHEN and CDR2 is SYDVKM. The CDR3 is made up of 14 amino acids. CDR3 sequence (DNA): TGTGCCAGCAGTCCAGGGGACCTCCTAATAAAGCAGTACTTC. As protein: CASSPGDLLIKQYF.

The DNA for the CDR3 is TGTGCCAGCAGCTTGTTGACGGGGGGTGGGCAGCAAGAGACCCAGTACTTC. It specifies CASSLLTGGGQQETQYF. The J gene is TRBJ2-5, the V gene TRBV7-8; 7 bases align to TRBD2. The CDR3 contains 17 residues. Germline V gene sequence: CDR1 SGHVS, CDR2 FQNEAQ. V was clipped by 3 bases and J by 2 bases; unmatched bases: 12.

This clone came up a few times. V gene TRBV19 combines with J gene TRBJ2-1, with D hard to call. Trimming pared 1 base from V and 7 bases from J, leaving 5 bases between. Per germline, CDR1 LNHDA and CDR2 SQIVND (reference sequence). This CDR3 is built from 12 residues. CDR3 region: CASSIVLNEQFF. DNA for the CDR3: TGTGCCAGTAGTATAGTCTTAAATGAGCAGTTCTTC.